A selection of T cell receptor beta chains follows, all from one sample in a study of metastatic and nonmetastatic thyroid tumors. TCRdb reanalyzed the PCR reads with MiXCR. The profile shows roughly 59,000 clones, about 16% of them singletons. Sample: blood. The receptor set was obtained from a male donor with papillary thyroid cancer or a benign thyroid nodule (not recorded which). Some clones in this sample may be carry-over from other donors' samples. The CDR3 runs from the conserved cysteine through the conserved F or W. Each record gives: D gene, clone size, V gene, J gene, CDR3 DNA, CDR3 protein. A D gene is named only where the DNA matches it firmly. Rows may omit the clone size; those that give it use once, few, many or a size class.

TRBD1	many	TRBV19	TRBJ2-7	TGTGCCAGTAGTATTCTCCCGGGACAGGGACGGTCCGAGCAGTACTTC	CASSILPGQGRSEQYF
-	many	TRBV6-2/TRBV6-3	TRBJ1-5	TGTGCCAGCAGTTACATCGCGACAGTGGCCGTTCAGCCCCAGCATTTT	CASSYIATVAVQPQHF
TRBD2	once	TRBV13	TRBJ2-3	TGTGCCAGCAACGTAGTCGCCGGACACGGACTAGCGGGAACCACAGATACGCAGTATTTT	CASNVVAGHGLAGTTDTQYF
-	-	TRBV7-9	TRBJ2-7	TGTGCCAGCAGCCCTACTAGTTACGAGCAGTACTTC	CASSPTSYEQYF
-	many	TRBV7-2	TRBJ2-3	TGTGCCAGCAGCCCCGATACAGATACGCAGTATTTT	CASSPDTDTQYF
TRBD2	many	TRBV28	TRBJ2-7	TGTGCCAGCAGTCTAGCGGTAGGTGGGTCCTACGAGCAGTACTTC	CASSLAVGGSYEQYF
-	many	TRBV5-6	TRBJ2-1	TGTGCCAGCAGCTCGGACTCATTAGGGTACAATGAGCAGTTCTTC	CASSSDSLGYNEQFF
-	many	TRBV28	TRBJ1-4	TGTGCCAGCAGTTTAGAAACTAATGAAAAACTGTTTTTT	CASSLETNEKLFF
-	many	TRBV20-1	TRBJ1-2	TGCAGTGCTCGCGAGGTGGGTGGCTACACCTTC	CSAREVGGYTF
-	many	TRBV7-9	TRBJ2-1	TGTGCCAGCAGCCTGGACGCTTGGGATGAGCAGTTCTTC	CASSLDAWDEQFF
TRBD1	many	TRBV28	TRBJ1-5	TGTGCCAGCTTTCAGTCCGGGACAGGGGGCACGGGCAATCAGCCCCAGCATTTT	CASFQSGTGGTGNQPQHF
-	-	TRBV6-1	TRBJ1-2	TGTGCCAGCGGAAACCGGTACAGGGACGATGGCTACACCTTC	CASGNRYRDDGYTF
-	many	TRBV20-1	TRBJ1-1	TGCAGTGTATTCGAGGGATCGGTGACCACTGAAGCTTTCTTT	CSVFEGSVTTEAFF
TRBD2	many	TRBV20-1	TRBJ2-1	TGCAGTGCCCCCCCTAGCGGGAGCCCCTACAATGAGCAGTTCTTC	CSAPPSGSPYNEQFF
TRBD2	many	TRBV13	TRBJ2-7	TGTGCCAGCAGCTTACGGTCCCAGGGAGGGCTTGAGCAGTACTTC	CASSLRSQGGLEQYF
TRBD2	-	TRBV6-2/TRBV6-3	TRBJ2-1	TGTGCCAGCATTTCATCTAGCGGGGGCTCGGATGAGCAGTTCTTC	CASISSSGGSDEQFF
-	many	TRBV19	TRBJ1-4	TGTGCCAGTAGTGCCCAGCCCGGACACCTGTTAGCAACTAATGAAAAACTGTTTTTT	CASSAQPGHLLATNEKLFF
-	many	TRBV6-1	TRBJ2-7	TGTGCCAGCAGTAGATCGACAAGCTCCTACGAGCAGTACTTC	CASSRSTSSYEQYF
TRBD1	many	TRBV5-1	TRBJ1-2	TGCGCCAGCAGCCCCGAGACAGGGGATGGCTACACCTTC	CASSPETGDGYTF
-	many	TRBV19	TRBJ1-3	TGTGCCAGTAGTACCCCGGGACCATCTGGAAACACCATATATTTT	CASSTPGPSGNTIYF
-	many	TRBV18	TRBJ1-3	TGTGCCAGCTCACCAGTACCCCGGTCATATGGAAACACCATATATTTT	CASSPVPRSYGNTIYF
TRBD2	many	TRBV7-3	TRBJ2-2	TGTGCCAGCAGCAGGACTAGCGGGGGGCTAAACACCGGGGAGCTGTTTTTT	CASSRTSGGLNTGELFF
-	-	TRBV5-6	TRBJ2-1	TGTGCCAGCAGCTTGAATGCCGGGACTGCCTACAATGAGCAGTTCTTC	CASSLNAGTAYNEQFF
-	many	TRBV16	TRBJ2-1	TGTGCCAGCAGCCAGTATCAACACAATGAGCAGTTCTTC	CASSQYQHNEQFF
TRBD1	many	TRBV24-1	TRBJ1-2	TGTGCCACCAGTGAAGGGACAGGGGGCTCTGGCTACACCTTC	CATSEGTGGSGYTF
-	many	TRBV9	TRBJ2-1	TGTGCCAGCAGCGTAGATACCAATGAGCAGTTCTTC	CASSVDTNEQFF
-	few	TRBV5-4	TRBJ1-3	TGTGCCAGCAGCTTGGATGGGGAGAAGGCCATATATTTT	CASSLDGEKAIYF
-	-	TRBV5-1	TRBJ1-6	TGCGCCAGCAGCTTGGGAGTAGGCAGGAATTCACCCCTCCACTTT	CASSLGVGRNSPLHF
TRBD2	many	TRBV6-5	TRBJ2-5	TGTGCCAGCAGTTACCAGCGGGGCGGGGAGACCCAGTACTTC	CASSYQRGGETQYF
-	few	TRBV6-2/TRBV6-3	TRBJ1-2	TGTGCCAGCAGTTACGGAGCCTCTGGGCAGGGGATTTGGGGCTACACCTTC	CASSYGASGQGIWGYTF
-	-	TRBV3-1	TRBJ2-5	TGTGCCAGCAGCCGATGGGCGGACAGAGAAGAGACCCAGTACTTC	CASSRWADREETQYF
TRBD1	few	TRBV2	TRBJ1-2	TGTGCCAGCAATCTTCCGGGACAGCACTATGGCTACACCTTC	CASNLPGQHYGYTF